This entry lists 32 T cell receptor beta chains sequenced from one sample in a study of blood T cell repertoires in COVID-19. The assay was immunoSEQ multiplex PCR, and TCRdb's table has in-frame clones only and misses some. Of 150,000 to 200,000 clones listed, 75% to 90% were seen once; the top ten hold 3.4%. The specimen sequenced was PBMCs or T cells enriched from blood (not recorded which). The receptors derive from a woman between 55 and 75 years old who had recovered from COVID-19.

The table lists this clone with a few counts. V is TRBV30 and J is TRBJ2-4; TRBD1 matches 8 bases. The CDR3 runs 15 residues. J was trimmed by 3 bases and V by 1 base; bases with no gene match: 5. Germline V gene data show CDR1 as GTSNPN and CDR2 as SVGIG (reference sequence). The CDR3, as DNA: TGTGCCTGGAGTGACGGACAGGGAGGCAAAAACATTCAGTACTTC. Its protein is CAWSDGQGGKNIQYF.

V gene TRBV7-6 combines with J gene TRBJ2-7, with 9 bases lining up with TRBD1. CDR1 is SGHVS, CDR2 FNYEAQ, per germline. The CDR3 covers 15 residues. With V trimmed by 6 bases and J by 2 bases, 8 bases remained unmatched. CDR3 region: CASSPQQGAAYEQYF. In DNA, the CDR3 is TGTGCCAGCAGTCCCCAACAGGGGGCTGCCTACGAGCAGTACTTC.

The V gene is TRBV27, the J gene TRBJ1-1; D may be TRBD1 (5 bases). The CDR3 extends over 16 amino acids. Germline CDR1 MNHEY, CDR2 SMNVEV (reference sequence). V lost 5 bases and J 6 bases, leaving 22 bases between the germline ends. CDR3 nucleotides: TGTGCCAGCAGTATATGGGGGGAGGGAGGGCCCTCTGAAGCTTTCTTT. Translation: CASSIWGEGGPSEAFF.

This clone was seen a few times. CDR3 residues: CASSQDRPGRSETQYF. The CDR3 nucleotides read TGTGCCAGCAGCCAAGACCGTCCGGGAAGGTCGGAGACCCAGTACTTC. V and J are TRBV14 and TRBJ2-5; tentative D call: TRBD2 (5 bases). Deletions cut 0 bases from V and 5 bases from J, with 16 bases between. CDR3 size: 16 residues. CDR1 SGHDN and CDR2 FVKESK come from the germline V gene.

This clone has just one count. The chain couples TRBV18 to TRBJ2-7; 8 bases match TRBD1. With V trimmed by 2 bases and J by 0 bases, 6 bases remained unmatched. CDR1 is KGHSH, CDR2 LQKENI, per germline. The CDR3 loop spans 16 amino acids. CDR3 bases: TGTGCCAGCTCACCAGTGACAGGGGCCAGCTCCTACGAGCAGTACTTC. Translation: CASSPVTGASSYEQYF. Based on the CDR3 plus reference TRBV18 and TRBJ2-7, the full variable domain is NAGVMQNPRHLVRRRGQEARLRCSPMKGHSHVYWYRQLPEEGLKFMVYLQKENIIDESGMPKERFSAEFPKEGPSILRIQQVVRGDSAAYFCASSPVTGASSYEQYFGPGTRLTVT.

This chain connects TRBV7-6 to TRBJ2-7, with 7 bases aligning to TRBD1. CDR3 length: 13 residues. CDR1 SGHVS and CDR2 FNYEAQ come from the germline V gene. After removal of 5 bases from V and 6 bases from J, the junction contained 7 bases not matched to a gene. The CDR3, as DNA: TGTGCCAGCAGCCATCGGACAGGCGGCGAGCAGTACTTC. Encoded protein: CASSHRTGGEQYF.

V usage is TRBV27 and J usage is TRBJ2-2; D is possibly TRBD1 (5 bases). V lost 6 bases and J 1 base, leaving 12 bases between the germline ends. The CDR3 covers 15 residues. Germline V gene data show CDR1 as MNHEY and CDR2 as SMNVEV (reference sequence). CDR3 sequence reads: CASSSRTGNTGELFF. CDR3 bases: TGTGCCAGCAGCTCTCGTACAGGGAACACCGGGGAGCTGTTTTTT.

The V and J genes are TRBV19 and TRBJ2-7; D may be TRBD2 (5 bases). The CDR3 is 14 residues long. Germline CDR1 and CDR2: LNHDA and SQIVND (reference sequence). V lost 9 bases, J lost 0 bases, and 15 bases lay in between. The CDR3 coding sequence is TGTGCCAGCCAACTGCGGGCAGGCTCCTACGAGCAGTACTTC. Protein: CASQLRAGSYEQYF.

This rearrangement joins TRBV10-1 to TRBJ1-1; D is ambiguous. The germline V gene has CDR1 WNHNN and CDR2 SYGVQD (reference sequence). CDR3 length equals 15 residues. V was shortened by 0 bases and J by 2 bases, with 10 bases between the two germline ends. CDR3 loop: CASSESRGRNTEAFF. The CDR3 DNA is TGCGCCAGCAGTGAGTCGCGGGGTCGTAACACTGAAGCTTTCTTT.

CDR3 sequence: CASSGGTGHYEQYF. The CDR3 nucleotides are TGCGCCAGCAGCGGCGGGACAGGGCACTACGAGCAGTACTTC. This chain links TRBV5-1 with TRBJ2-7; 9 bases fit TRBD1. The CDR3 has 14 amino acids. The ends lost 4 bases at V and 3 bases at J; junction bases unmatched: 5. Germline values: CDR1 SGHRS, CDR2 YFSETQ.

The chain has TRBV6-6 and TRBJ1-1; 10 bases fit TRBD1. This CDR3 comprises 16 residues. CDR1 MNHNY and CDR2 SVGAGI come from the germline V gene (reference sequence). The V segment lost 6 bases and the J segment 1 base; nucleotides outside the gene matches: 8. CDR3 coding DNA: TGTGCCAGCAGGGACGGGACAGGGGTTCGGAACACTGAAGCTTTCTTT. Protein: CASRDGTGVRNTEAFF.

The chain is built from TRBV30 and TRBJ1-6; D gene unclear. The CDR3 has 16 amino acids. Germline V CDR1 and CDR2: GTSNPN, SVGIG (reference sequence). Trimming removed 2 bases from V and 0 bases from J, with 11 bases in between. CDR3 protein: CAWSKGSSSYNSPLHF. The CDR3 DNA sequence: TGTGCCTGGAGTAAAGGGAGTAGCTCCTATAATTCACCCCTCCACTTT. Combining the CDR3 with reference TRBV30 and TRBJ1-6 gives the whole variable domain SQTIHQWPATLVQPVGSPLSLECTVEGTSNPNLYWYRQAAGRGLQLLFYSVGIGQISSEVPQNLSASRPQDRQFILSSKKLLLSDSGFYLCAWSKGSSSYNSPLHFGNGTRLTVT.

The chain is built from TRBV7-9 and TRBJ2-1, with D maybe TRBD2 (6 bases). CDR1 is SEHNR, CDR2 FQNEAQ, per germline (reference sequence). The CDR3 is 15 amino acids. Trimming removed 5 bases at V and 6 bases at J, with 17 bases between. CDR3 loop: CASSPTGGASNEQFF. Here the CDR3 DNA reads TGTGCCAGCAGCCCTACCGGGGGAGCCTCCAATGAGCAGTTCTTC.

V gene TRBV9 combines with J gene TRBJ2-5, with D perhaps matching TRBD1 (6 bases). The CDR3 covers 14 residues. Trimming cost V 9 bases and J 6 bases, with 21 bases left between them. Germline V lookup: CDR1 SGDLS, CDR2 YYNGEE. CDR3 residues: CATPLLTGRKTQYF. The CDR3 DNA is TGTGCCACCCCGTTGCTGACAGGTAGGAAGACCCAGTACTTC.

The chain links TRBV27 to TRBJ1-3; D remains ambiguous. The V gene lost 5 bases and the J gene lost 10 bases, with 15 bases spanning the gap. The CDR3 runs to 13 residues. Germline values: CDR1 MNHEY, CDR2 SMNVEV (reference sequence). CDR3 sequence reads: CASSPGYLETIYF. The CDR3 nucleotides are TGTGCCAGCAGTCCCGGGTATTTGGAAACCATATATTTT.

The chain has TRBV5-5 and TRBJ2-1; TRBD2 matches at 11 bases. Germline values: CDR1 SGHKS, CDR2 YYEKEE (reference sequence). The CDR3 length is 14 residues. J was trimmed by 5 bases and V by 3 bases; bases with no gene match: 1. The CDR3 DNA reads as TGTGCCAGCAGCTCTAGCGGGGGGAACAATGAGCAGTTCTTC. The encoded protein is CASSSSGGNNEQFF.

The chain uses TRBV2 and TRBJ2-1; 9 nucleotides align to TRBD1. The CDR3 is 14 residues long. Germline V gene data show CDR1 as SNHLY and CDR2 as FYNNEI. V dropped 6 bases and J dropped 4; count of bases not matched to a gene: 4. The DNA of the CDR3 is TGTGCCAGCAGAGACAGGGGGGGTTACAATGAGCAGTTCTTC. Encoded protein: CASRDRGGYNEQFF.

The rearrangement uses TRBV27 and TRBJ2-2, with TRBD2 matching over 8 bases. The CDR3 extends over 15 amino acids. Unmatched junction bases numbered 1, after V lost 2 bases and J lost 2 bases. CDR1 and CDR2 (germline): MNHEY, SMNVEV (reference sequence). The CDR3, as DNA: TGTGCCAGCAGTTTACGGGGGGGTAACACCGGGGAGCTGTTTTTT. Translated, it gives CASSLRGGNTGELFF.

J is TRBJ1-2 and V is TRBV29-1; a weak D match, TRBD1 (5 bases). Germline V gives CDR1 SQVTM, CDR2 ANQGSEA. V lost 1 base and J 2 bases, leaving 14 bases between the germline ends. The CDR3 extends over 15 amino acids. The CDR3 sequence: CSVEGGDPDNYGYTF. DNA for the CDR3: TGCAGCGTTGAAGGGGGGGACCCCGACAACTATGGCTACACCTTC.

The rearrangement uses TRBV7-2 and TRBJ2-5; 10 bases are a match to TRBD2. Germline CDR1 and CDR2: SGHTA and FQGNSA. J gave up 5 bases and V 3 bases, and 3 bases lay outside the gene matches. The length of the CDR3 is 14 residues. As DNA, the CDR3 is TGTGCCAGCAGCTTCAGCGGGGGGGCGGAGACCCAGTACTTC. This sequence encodes CASSFSGGAETQYF.

The V gene is TRBV19, the J gene TRBJ2-7, with 9 bases matching TRBD1. Germline V gene sequence: CDR1 LNHDA, CDR2 SQIVND (reference sequence). V lost 5 bases to trimming and J lost 2 bases; unmatched junction nucleotides: 7. CDR3 length equals 15 residues. Here the CDR3 reads CASSLEGQGAYEQYF. The CDR3 coding sequence is TGTGCCAGTAGTTTGGAGGGACAGGGCGCCTACGAGCAGTACTTC.

V usage is TRBV4-1 and J usage is TRBJ2-7; perhaps TRBD2 as D (7 bases). CDR3 length: 15 residues. Trimming removed 4 bases at V and 2 bases at J, with 15 bases between. Per germline, CDR1 MGHRA and CDR2 YSYEKL. In DNA, the CDR3 is TGCGCCAGCAGCCCGAGCGGGGCAGGGGCCTACGAGCAGTACTTC. It codes for CASSPSGAGAYEQYF.

In nucleotides, the CDR3 is TGTGCCAGCAGTTACTCGAAGCGGGGGGGCCCGGATGAGCAGTTCTTC. This sequence encodes CASSYSKRGGPDEQFF. This chain connects TRBV6-2 or TRBV6-3 to TRBJ2-1; TRBD2 matches 10 bases. J was trimmed by 8 bases and V by 0 bases; bases with no gene match: 7. This CDR3 has 16 residues. Per the germline V gene, CDR1 is MNHEY and CDR2 is SVGEGT.

The V and J genes are TRBV7-4 and TRBJ2-3; TRBD1 matches 9 bases. The germline V gene encodes CDR1 SGHVT and CDR2 SQSDAQ. This CDR3 comprises 17 residues. V gave up 3 bases and J gave up 6 bases; unmatched junction bases: 13. CDR3 amino acids: CASSLRVWDRDSDTQYF. The CDR3 coding sequence is TGTGCCAGCAGCTTGAGGGTCTGGGACAGGGACTCGGATACGCAGTATTTT.

The V gene is TRBV5-1, the J gene TRBJ2-7; 11 nucleotides match TRBD2. Losses at the gene ends were 0 bases for V and 1 base for J; bases not matched to a gene: 15. This CDR3 has 20 residues. The V gene's germline CDR1 is SGHRS and CDR2 YFSETQ. The CDR3 DNA follows: TGCGCCAGCAGCTTGGAACTCTCCGGGACTAGCGGAGCACCATCCTACGAGCAGTACTTC. This encodes CASSLELSGTSGAPSYEQYF.

The chain links TRBV19 to TRBJ1-5; TRBD1 aligns across 9 bases. Germline V gene data show CDR1 as LNHDA and CDR2 as SQIVND (reference sequence). The trim removed 5 bases at V and 3 bases at J, leaving 8 bases unmatched. This CDR3 contains 16 residues. CDR3 bases: TGTGCCAGTAGTTCGGACAGGGGATGGTTCAATCAGCCCCAGCATTTT. Translated: CASSSDRGWFNQPQHF.

The J gene is TRBJ1-1, the V gene TRBV20-1; no clear D. Germline values: CDR1 DFQATT, CDR2 SNEGSKA (reference sequence). This CDR3 comprises 11 residues. The ends were cut back, 6 bases at V and 3 bases at J, with 8 bases in the middle. The CDR3: CSAVRDTEAFF. In nucleotides, the CDR3 is TGCAGTGCAGTTCGGGACACTGAAGCTTTCTTT.

This chain joins TRBV6-1 and TRBJ1-5, with 8 nucleotides matching TRBD1. Germline V lookup: CDR1 MNHNS, CDR2 SASEGT. Trimming took 3 bases from V and 4 from J; bases not matched to a gene: 2. The CDR3 consists of 14 residues. CDR3 coding DNA: TGTGCCAGCAGTGATTGGACAGGGAATCAGCCCCAGCATTTT. It specifies CASSDWTGNQPQHF.

This clone was counted between two and nine times. The chain is built from TRBV6-2 or TRBV6-3 and TRBJ1-3; possible D gene TRBD1, 6 bases. Germline assignment: CDR1 MNHEY and CDR2 SVGEGT. This CDR3 has 15 amino acids. Trimming cost V 2 bases and J 0 bases, with 8 bases left between them. DNA for the CDR3: TGTGCCAGCAGTTACGGACAGCCCTCTGGAAACACCATATATTTT. This sequence encodes CASSYGQPSGNTIYF.

The rearrangement uses TRBV27 and TRBJ2-2, with 8 bases lining up with TRBD1. The CDR3 has 16 amino acids. Trimming took 1 base from V and 6 from J; bases not matched to a gene: 7. Germline CDR1 is MNHEY and CDR2 is SMNVEV (reference sequence). The CDR3 nucleotides are TGTGCCAGCAGTTTATACCCAACAGGGGGGCCCGGGGAGCTGTTTTTT. Its translation is CASSLYPTGGPGELFF.

CDR3: CASPNPLDRGIRNTEAFF. CDR3 sequence (DNA): TGTGCCAGCCCCAACCCCCTAGACAGGGGGATTAGAAACACTGAAGCTTTCTTT. J is TRBJ1-1 and V is TRBV28, with 9 bases identical to TRBD1. Per germline, CDR1 MDHEN and CDR2 SYDVKM. V lost 8 bases to trimming and J lost 2 bases; unmatched junction nucleotides: 18. The CDR3 length is 18 residues.

The J gene is TRBJ1-6, the V gene TRBV2; D remains ambiguous. The V gene's germline CDR1 is SNHLY and CDR2 FYNNEI. Trimming removed 0 bases from V and 9 bases from J, with 3 bases in between. The CDR3 spans 12 residues. CDR3 protein: CASSEASSPLHF. Written as DNA, the CDR3 is TGTGCCAGCAGTGAAGCTAGTTCACCCCTCCACTTT.